Presented here are 4 T cell receptor beta chains from one specimen sequenced in a study of blood T cell repertoires in COVID-19. The method was immunoSEQ multiplex PCR; TCRdb's version includes in-frame clones alone and lacks a portion of them. In the table there are approximately 150,000 clones, about 90% of which are singletons. Sequences were obtained from peripheral blood. These TCRs come from an older woman with active or convalescent COVID-19.

This chain links TRBV15 with TRBJ1-5; D gene uncertain. The CDR3 runs 15 residues. Germline CDR1 is LNHNV and CDR2 is YYDKDF (reference sequence). Trimming pared 0 bases from V and 7 bases from J, leaving 13 bases between. The CDR3 sequence is CATSRDRSQSQPQHF. The DNA of the CDR3 is TGTGCCACCAGCAGAGATCGGAGCCAAAGCCAGCCCCAGCATTTT.

The chain couples TRBV4-3 to TRBJ1-2, with D tentatively TRBD1 (5 bases). The CDR3 has 16 amino acids. V dropped 0 bases and J dropped 0 bases, with 11 bases sitting between them. Germline CDR1 LGHNA, CDR2 YSLEER. This CDR3 reads CASSQDGGVANYGYTF. In DNA, the CDR3 is TGCGCCAGCAGCCAAGATGGAGGGGTAGCTAACTATGGCTACACCTTC.

The gene calls are TRBV30 and TRBJ2-4; maybe TRBD1 (6 bases). The CDR3 sequence is 16 residues long. Looked up from germline, CDR1 is GTSNPN and CDR2 is SVGIG (reference sequence). V dropped 3 bases and J dropped 6 bases, with 21 bases sitting between them. The CDR3 DNA reads as TGTGCCTGGAGCAAACTTCAGGGGCATCTTTCAAACATTCAGTACTTC. Translating gives CAWSKLQGHLSNIQYF.

The sample holds a few counts of this clone. The chain joins TRBV15 to TRBJ2-3; D uncertain. The V and J ends lost 0 bases and 5 bases respectively, with 6 bases between them. This CDR3 has 13 residues. Germline loops: CDR1 LNHNV, CDR2 YYDKDF (reference sequence). The CDR3 is CATSRDRGDTQYF. In nucleotides, the CDR3 is TGTGCCACCAGCAGAGATCGAGGAGATACGCAGTATTTT.